These T cell receptor beta chains were read from a single sample in a study of blood T cell repertoires in COVID-19. Generated by immunoSEQ multiplex PCR, the TCRdb table keeps only in-frame clones and is missing some. The profile shows under 85,000 clones, 65% to 90% of them singletons. Sequencing was performed on peripheral blood. The receptors were sampled from a man aged 80 or over with acute or convalescent COVID-19. CDR3s include the opening cysteine and the closing phenylalanine or tryptophan. A D gene is named only where the DNA matches it firmly. Where a row states a size, it is once, few, many or the class of an expanded clone; other rows omit it.

clone size: -; D gene: -; J gene: TRBJ1-4; V gene: TRBV5-1; CDR3 DNA: TGCGCCAGCAGCCCTACAACTAATGAAAAACTGTTTTTT; CDR3 protein: CASSPTTNEKLFF
clone size: -; D gene: TRBD1; J gene: TRBJ2-7; V gene: TRBV5-4; CDR3 DNA: TGTGCCAGCAGCTTTACCGGGACAGGGACCTACGAGCAGTACTTC; CDR3 protein: CASSFTGTGTYEQYF
clone size: -; D gene: -; J gene: TRBJ1-2; V gene: TRBV19; CDR3 DNA: TGTGCCAGTAGTAGCGAGGGCAGGTGGATCTATGGCTACACCTTC; CDR3 protein: CASSSEGRWIYGYTF
clone size: -; D gene: -; J gene: TRBJ1-2; V gene: TRBV4-3; CDR3 DNA: TGCGCCAGCAGCCAAGGCAGGGTTGACTATGGCTACACCTTC; CDR3 protein: CASSQGRVDYGYTF
clone size: -; D gene: -; J gene: TRBJ2-7; V gene: TRBV5-1; CDR3 DNA: TGCGCCAGCAGCTTCACCGGGAGCTACGAGCAGTACTTC; CDR3 protein: CASSFTGSYEQYF
clone size: -; D gene: -; J gene: TRBJ2-7; V gene: TRBV9; CDR3 DNA: TGTGCCAGCAGCGTGGGGGGGCGCTTGACCTACGAGCAGTACTTC; CDR3 protein: CASSVGGRLTYEQYF
clone size: -; D gene: -; J gene: TRBJ1-3; V gene: TRBV30; CDR3 DNA: TGTGCCTGGAGTGTAATTCGAGGCAGGGGATCGACTGGAAACACCATATATTTT; CDR3 protein: CAWSVIRGRGSTGNTIYF
clone size: -; D gene: TRBD1; J gene: TRBJ1-2; V gene: TRBV3-1/TRBV3-2; CDR3 DNA: TGTGCCAGCAGCCAAAACAGGGGGCGAGGGTATGGCTACACCTTC; CDR3 protein: CASSQNRGRGYGYTF
clone size: -; D gene: -; J gene: TRBJ1-4; V gene: TRBV2; CDR3 DNA: TGTGCCAGCAGACAGGGCTTGACTAATGAAAAACTGTTTTTT; CDR3 protein: CASRQGLTNEKLFF
clone size: -; D gene: -; J gene: TRBJ1-1; V gene: TRBV10-3; CDR3 DNA: TGTGCCATCAGGGGGGCAGCGAACACTGAAGCTTTCTTT; CDR3 protein: CAIRGAANTEAFF
clone size: -; D gene: TRBD2; J gene: TRBJ2-1; V gene: TRBV9; CDR3 DNA: TGTGCCAGCAGCCCCCACCCTAAGACTAGCGGGACCCCCAATGAGCAGTTCTTC; CDR3 protein: CASSPHPKTSGTPNEQFF
clone size: -; D gene: TRBD2; J gene: TRBJ2-3; V gene: TRBV5-1; CDR3 DNA: TGCGCCAGCAGCTTGTCGGCTAGCGGGTTTAAAGATACGCAGTATTTT; CDR3 protein: CASSLSASGFKDTQYF
clone size: -; D gene: TRBD1; J gene: TRBJ1-6; V gene: TRBV19; CDR3 DNA: TGTGCCAGTAGTATCAAGACAGGGCAGAATTCACCCCTCCACTTT; CDR3 protein: CASSIKTGQNSPLHF
clone size: -; D gene: TRBD1; J gene: TRBJ1-3; V gene: TRBV18; CDR3 DNA: TGTGCCAGCTCCGGACAGGGCCCGAGCTCTGGAAACACCATATATTTT; CDR3 protein: CASSGQGPSSGNTIYF
clone size: once; D gene: -; J gene: TRBJ2-3; V gene: TRBV5-1; CDR3 DNA: TGCGCCAGCAGCCCGAGGGGGGAGGGCCCCACAGATACGCAGTATTTT; CDR3 protein: CASSPRGEGPTDTQYF
clone size: -; D gene: -; J gene: TRBJ2-7; V gene: TRBV27; CDR3 DNA: TGTGCCAGCACTCCGCAGGGGTCCTACGAGCAGTACTTC; CDR3 protein: CASTPQGSYEQYF
clone size: -; D gene: TRBD1; J gene: TRBJ2-7; V gene: TRBV30; CDR3 DNA: TGTGCCTGGAGTCCAGGGACAGGGAACGAGCAGTACTTC; CDR3 protein: CAWSPGTGNEQYF
clone size: -; D gene: TRBD2; J gene: TRBJ2-7; V gene: TRBV11-2; CDR3 DNA: TGTGCCAGCAGCTTAGGTGGTAGCGGGAGTTACGAGCAGTACTTC; CDR3 protein: CASSLGGSGSYEQYF
clone size: -; D gene: TRBD1; J gene: TRBJ2-5; V gene: TRBV7-2; CDR3 DNA: TGTGCCAGCAGCCAGACAGGGGGCACCTGGGAGACCCAGTACTTC; CDR3 protein: CASSQTGGTWETQYF
clone size: -; D gene: -; J gene: TRBJ2-7; V gene: TRBV7-8; CDR3 DNA: TGTGCCAGCAGCTTAACGGGACTTGGCTCTTTGGGGCAGTACTTC; CDR3 protein: CASSLTGLGSLGQYF
clone size: -; D gene: -; J gene: TRBJ1-5; V gene: TRBV27; CDR3 DNA: TGTGCCAGCAGTTTCGGGATAGGTAATCAGCCCCAGCATTTT; CDR3 protein: CASSFGIGNQPQHF
clone size: -; D gene: TRBD1; J gene: TRBJ1-5; V gene: TRBV19; CDR3 DNA: TGTGCCAGTAGATCGACAGGGGTCAATCAGCCCCAGCATTTT; CDR3 protein: CASRSTGVNQPQHF
clone size: -; D gene: TRBD1; J gene: TRBJ2-1; V gene: TRBV30; CDR3 DNA: TGTGCCTGGAGCGAGGACAGGGGTTTCGGTGAACAGTTCTTC; CDR3 protein: CAWSEDRGFGEQFF
clone size: -; D gene: TRBD1; J gene: TRBJ1-1; V gene: TRBV27; CDR3 DNA: TGTGCCAGCAGCCTAGGGGGCTTTACTGAAGCTTTCTTT; CDR3 protein: CASSLGGFTEAFF
clone size: -; D gene: TRBD2; J gene: TRBJ2-7; V gene: TRBV2; CDR3 DNA: TGTGCCAGCAGCCGGGCGGGAGACGGCTCCTACGAGCAGTACTTC; CDR3 protein: CASSRAGDGSYEQYF
clone size: -; D gene: TRBD2; J gene: TRBJ2-3; V gene: TRBV5-1; CDR3 DNA: TGCGCCAGCAGCTGGGGGACTAGCGGGAGAGGTACAGATACGCAGTATTTT; CDR3 protein: CASSWGTSGRGTDTQYF
clone size: -; D gene: TRBD2; J gene: TRBJ2-3; V gene: TRBV9; CDR3 DNA: TGTGCCAGCAGCGTGGCTAGCGGGAGGGCCGCAGATACGCAGTATTTT; CDR3 protein: CASSVASGRAADTQYF
clone size: few; D gene: TRBD1; J gene: TRBJ1-2; V gene: TRBV3-1/TRBV3-2; CDR3 DNA: TGTGCCAGCAGCTCCCCTCCCACAGGGGACTATGGCTACACCTTC; CDR3 protein: CASSSPPTGDYGYTF
clone size: once; D gene: TRBD2; J gene: TRBJ2-1; V gene: TRBV24-1; CDR3 DNA: TGTGCCACCAGTCGGGGGGGCTCCTACAATGAGCAGTTCTTC; CDR3 protein: CATSRGGSYNEQFF
clone size: -; D gene: TRBD1; J gene: TRBJ1-5; V gene: TRBV5-5; CDR3 DNA: TGTGCCAGCAGCTTGGACAGGGGTGCCAATCAGCCCCAGCATTTT; CDR3 protein: CASSLDRGANQPQHF
clone size: once; D gene: -; J gene: TRBJ2-1; V gene: TRBV9; CDR3 DNA: TGTGCCAGCAGCGTAAACATAGGGCGGGGCTCCTACAATGAGCAGTTCTTC; CDR3 protein: CASSVNIGRGSYNEQFF
clone size: -; D gene: -; J gene: TRBJ2-1; V gene: TRBV9; CDR3 DNA: TGTGCCAGCAGCGTGAGCAGCGCCTCCTACAATGAGCAGTTCTTC; CDR3 protein: CASSVSSASYNEQFF
clone size: few; D gene: TRBD1; J gene: TRBJ1-3; V gene: TRBV27; CDR3 DNA: TGTGCCAGCAGTCGGACCGGGACAGACTCTGGAAACACCATATATTTT; CDR3 protein: CASSRTGTDSGNTIYF
clone size: -; D gene: TRBD2; J gene: TRBJ2-1; V gene: TRBV28; CDR3 DNA: TGTGCCAGCAGTTTCCGCCTCCTGGGCGGGAGCTCCTACAATGAGCAGTTCTTC; CDR3 protein: CASSFRLLGGSSYNEQFF
clone size: few; D gene: -; J gene: TRBJ1-1; V gene: TRBV19; CDR3 DNA: TGTGCCAGTAGCAGGGTGGGGGGGTCCATGAACACTGAAGCTTTCTTT; CDR3 protein: CASSRVGGSMNTEAFF
clone size: -; D gene: TRBD1; J gene: TRBJ2-3; V gene: TRBV24-1; CDR3 DNA: TGTGCCACCAGTGACCCAGGACAGGGGGCGACAGATACGCAGTATTTT; CDR3 protein: CATSDPGQGATDTQYF